This TCR beta chain emerged from a study of T cell responses to AZD1222 COVID-19 vaccine. Germline CDR1 MGHRA, CDR2 YSYEKL. This CDR3 is 17 amino acids long. Between the trimmed V and J ends, which lost 1 base and 1 base, there was a span of 15 bases. Study-wide results and caveats: CD4 TCRs associated with vaccination spanned spike, dominating at 160-218 and 743-854. Only five or six individuals given AZD1222 were seropositive at baseline. When two AZD1222 doses had been given, Spike-specific TCR breadth and depth rose.

Note on this clone: Its antigen is unknown.

The method was immunoSEQ multiplex PCR; TCRdb's version includes in-frame clones alone and lacks a portion of them. The sample shows 90,000 to 110,000 clones, about 91% of them seen only once. Second doses at about 4 or about 12 weeks were pooled. The J gene is TRBJ2-3, the V gene TRBV4-1; maybe TRBD2 (6 bases). Sequencing was performed on peripheral blood, taken 28 days after the second AZD1222 dose. This clonotype originated in an adult who received the AZD1222 COVID-19 vaccine. CDR3 sequence: CASSQVGRERGTDTQYF. The CDR3 DNA sequence: TGCGCCAGCAGCCAAGTAGGGCGCGAGCGGGGCACAGATACGCAGTATTTT.